This entry describes one T cell receptor (beta chain). The naive CD8 subset, CD45RO-negative cells positively selected for CCR7, excluded terminally differentiated effector memory CD45RA+ cells. Donors had no recently reported acute infections or vaccinations and were HIV-negative. The method was immunoSEQ multiplex PCR; TCRdb's version includes in-frame clones alone and lacks a portion of them. The sample lists about 2 million clones, less than 95% occurring once. This entry is derived from a study of shared clonotypes between healthy human individuals. Germline assignment: CDR1 MDHEN and CDR2 SYDVKM. CDR3 size: 13 residues. The V gene end was trimmed by 5 bases and the J gene end by 7 bases; junction bases not matched to a gene: 7.

V gene TRBV28 combines with J gene TRBJ1-2; 7 nucleotides align to TRBD1. Sequenced input: naive CD8+ T cells sorted from blood. The sequence derives from a man aged 18 to 29 in good health. Here the CDR3 DNA reads TGTGCCAGCAGTGAACAGGGGTATGCTGGCTACACCTTC. It specifies CASSEQGYAGYTF.